The T cell receptor beta chain under discussion was sequenced for a study of T cells in Graves' hyperthyroidism and ophthalmopathy. In this sample, this clonotype turned up a few times. The investigators amplified TCR beta CDR3 regions from RNA transcripts. The TCR CDR3 first-round RT-PCR relied on the HTBI primer set. TCRdb redid the calling of the multiplex PCR reads with MiXCR, one entry per CDR3 protein. The sample consists of about 350,000 distinct CDR3 sequences, over 11% of them appearing once. CDR1 SGHTA and CDR2 FQGNSA come from the germline V gene. The V segment lost 5 bases and the J segment 0 bases; nucleotides outside the gene matches: 4. CDR3 length: 16 amino acids.

The chain carries TRBV7-2 and TRBJ1-2; 12 bases line up with TRBD1. Specimen: blood. The clonotype was recovered from a woman aged 25 to 39 with Graves' hyperthyroidism. The chain's CDR3 is CASSRDRGQSNYGYTF. The DNA for the CDR3 is TGTGCCAGCAGCCGGGACAGGGGGCAATCTAACTATGGCTACACCTTC.